The 6 T cell receptor beta chains below come from one sample, sequenced in a study of T cell changes during pregnancy in multiple sclerosis. The assay was immunoSEQ multiplex PCR, and TCRdb's table has in-frame clones only and misses some. Among just under 80,000 clones listed, approximately 92% were seen once. The source was peripheral blood, collected in the first trimester of pregnancy. The source of these receptors is a female donor with multiple sclerosis, enrolled in a pregnancy study.

This chain connects TRBV7-9 to TRBJ1-1; 7 positions match TRBD1. Per the germline V gene, CDR1 is SEHNR and CDR2 is FQNEAQ (reference sequence). V was clipped by 5 bases and J by 7 bases; unmatched bases: 7. The CDR3 runs to 13 residues. DNA for the CDR3: TGTGCCAGCAGCCGGTCAGGGGGAGATGAAGCTTTCTTT. This sequence encodes CASSRSGGDEAFF.

The chain combines TRBV6-5 with TRBJ1-2; no firm D call. CDR1 MNHEY and CDR2 SVGAGI come from the germline V gene. CDR3 size: 15 residues. The V and J ends lost 0 bases and 1 base respectively, with 9 bases between them. CDR3 sequence (DNA): TGTGCCAGCAGTTACTCGTACGGAGATAACTATGGCTACACCTTC. This gives the protein CASSYSYGDNYGYTF.

This chain links TRBV28 with TRBJ1-1; a possible D gene is TRBD1 (5 bases). V was cut by 7 bases and J by 6 bases, with 12 bases left in between. The length of the CDR3 is 12 residues. From germline, CDR1 is MDHEN and CDR2 SYDVKM. The CDR3 spells CASNWGGAEAFF. Written as DNA, the CDR3 is TGTGCCAGCAATTGGGGGGGGGCTGAAGCTTTCTTT.

The chain links TRBV6-5 to TRBJ1-4; no definite D call. Germline V gene data show CDR1 as MNHEY and CDR2 as SVGAGI. V was trimmed by 4 bases and J by 7 bases, leaving 10 bases between them. The CDR3 loop spans 13 amino acids. The CDR3 DNA sequence: TGTGCCAGCAGTTGGGCACGGGGTGAAAAACTGTTTTTT. This codes for CASSWARGEKLFF.

The rearrangement uses TRBV5-3 and TRBJ1-3; D call uncertain. TRBV5-3 is placed among ORFs of uncertain function. The V end was cut by 4 bases, the J end by 3 bases, with 20 bases between. The CDR3 totals 17 residues. The CDR3 here is CARSIGQREPLGNTIYF. The CDR3 bases are TGTGCCAGAAGCATAGGTCAACGGGAGCCTCTTGGAAACACCATATATTTT.

The CDR3 DNA sequence: TGTGCCAGCAGCCAAGAGGGGGGGGATACCTACGAGCAGTACTTC. This gives the protein CASSQEGGDTYEQYF. The chain employs TRBV4-2 and TRBJ2-7; 7 bases map to TRBD2. CDR3 size: 15 residues. In germline, CDR1 is LGHNA, CDR2 YNFKEQ. V shed 0 bases, J shed 2 bases, and the junction held 4 bases outside the gene matches.